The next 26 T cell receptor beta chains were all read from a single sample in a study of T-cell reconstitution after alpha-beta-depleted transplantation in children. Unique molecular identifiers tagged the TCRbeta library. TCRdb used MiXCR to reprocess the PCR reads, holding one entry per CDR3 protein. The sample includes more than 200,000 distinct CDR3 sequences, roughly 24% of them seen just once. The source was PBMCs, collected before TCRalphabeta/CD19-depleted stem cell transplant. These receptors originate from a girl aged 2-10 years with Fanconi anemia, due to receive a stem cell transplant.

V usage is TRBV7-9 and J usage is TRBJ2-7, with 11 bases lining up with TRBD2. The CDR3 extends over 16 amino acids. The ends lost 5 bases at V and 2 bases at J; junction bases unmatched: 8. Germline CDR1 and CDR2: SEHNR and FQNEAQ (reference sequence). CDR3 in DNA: TGTGCCAGCAGCCCGTTCACTAGCGGGAGCCCCTACGAGCAGTACTTC. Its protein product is CASSPFTSGSPYEQYF.

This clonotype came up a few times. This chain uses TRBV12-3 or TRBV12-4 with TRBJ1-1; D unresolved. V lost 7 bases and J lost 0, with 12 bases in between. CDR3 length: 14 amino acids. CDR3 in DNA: TGTGCCAGCATGTTGACAACCCTGAACACTGAAGCTTTCTTT. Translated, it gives CASMLTTLNTEAFF.

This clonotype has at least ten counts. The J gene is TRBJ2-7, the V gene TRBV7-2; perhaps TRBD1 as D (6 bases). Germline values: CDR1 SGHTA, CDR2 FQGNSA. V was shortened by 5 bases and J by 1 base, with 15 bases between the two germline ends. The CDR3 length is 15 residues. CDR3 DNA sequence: TGTGCCAGCAGCGGCAAGACGACAGGTTCCTACGAGCAGTACTTC. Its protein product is CASSGKTTGSYEQYF. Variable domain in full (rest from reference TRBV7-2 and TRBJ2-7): GAGVSQSPSNKVTEKGKDVELRCDPISGHTALYWYRQSLGQGLEFLIYFQGNSAPDKSGLPSDRFSAERTGGSVSTLTIQRTQQEDSAVYLCASSGKTTGSYEQYFGPGTRLTVT.

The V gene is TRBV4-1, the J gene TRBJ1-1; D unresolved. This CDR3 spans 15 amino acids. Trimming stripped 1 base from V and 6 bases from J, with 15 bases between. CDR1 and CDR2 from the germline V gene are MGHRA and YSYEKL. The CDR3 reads CASSQGWAPGSEAFF. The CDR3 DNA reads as TGCGCCAGCAGCCAAGGATGGGCCCCGGGATCTGAAGCTTTCTTT.

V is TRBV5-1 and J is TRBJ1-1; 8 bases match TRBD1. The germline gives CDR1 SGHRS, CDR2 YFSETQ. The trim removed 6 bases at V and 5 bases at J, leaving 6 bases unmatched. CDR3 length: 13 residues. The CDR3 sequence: CASTIGTGTEAFF. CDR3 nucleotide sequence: TGCGCCAGCACAATCGGGACAGGAACTGAAGCTTTCTTT.

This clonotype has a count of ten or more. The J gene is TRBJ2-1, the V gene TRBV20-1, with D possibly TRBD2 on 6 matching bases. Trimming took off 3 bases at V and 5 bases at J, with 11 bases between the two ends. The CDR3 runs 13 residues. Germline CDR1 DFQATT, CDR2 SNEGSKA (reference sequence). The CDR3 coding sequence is TGCAGTGCTAGGTGGCTAGCGCACAATGAGCAGTTCTTC. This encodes CSARWLAHNEQFF.

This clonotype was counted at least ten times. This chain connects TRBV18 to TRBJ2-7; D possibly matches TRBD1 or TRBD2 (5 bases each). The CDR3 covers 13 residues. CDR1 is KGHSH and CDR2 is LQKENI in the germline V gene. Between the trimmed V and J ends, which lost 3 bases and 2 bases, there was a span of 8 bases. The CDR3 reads CASSPQGAYEQYF. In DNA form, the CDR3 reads TGTGCCAGCTCACCGCAGGGAGCCTACGAGCAGTACTTC. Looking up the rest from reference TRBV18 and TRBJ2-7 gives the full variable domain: NAGVMQNPRHLVRRRGQEARLRCSPMKGHSHVYWYRQLPEEGLKFMVYLQKENIIDESGMPKERFSAEFPKEGPSILRIQQVVRGDSAAYFCASSPQGAYEQYFGPGTRLTVT.

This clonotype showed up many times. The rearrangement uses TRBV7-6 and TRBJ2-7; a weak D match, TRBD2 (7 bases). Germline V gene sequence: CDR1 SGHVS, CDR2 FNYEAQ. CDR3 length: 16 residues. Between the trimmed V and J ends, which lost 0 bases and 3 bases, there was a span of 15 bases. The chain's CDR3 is CASSLAGTGGGYEQYF. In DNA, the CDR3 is TGTGCCAGCAGCTTAGCGGGCACGGGGGGCGGCTACGAGCAGTACTTC.

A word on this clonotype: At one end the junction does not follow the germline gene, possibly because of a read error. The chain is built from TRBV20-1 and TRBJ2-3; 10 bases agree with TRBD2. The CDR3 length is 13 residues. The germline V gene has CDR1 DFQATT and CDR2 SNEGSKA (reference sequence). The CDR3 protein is CSARKAGLATFTF. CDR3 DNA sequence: TGCAGTGCTAGGAAGGCGGGACTAGCGACCTTCACATTT.

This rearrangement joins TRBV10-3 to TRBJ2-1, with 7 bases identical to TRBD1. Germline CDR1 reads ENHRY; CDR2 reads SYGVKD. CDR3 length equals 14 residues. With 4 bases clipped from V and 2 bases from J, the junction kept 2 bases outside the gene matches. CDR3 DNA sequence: TGTGCCATCAGTGCCGGGACAGCCTACAATGAGCAGTTCTTC. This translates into CAISAGTAYNEQFF.

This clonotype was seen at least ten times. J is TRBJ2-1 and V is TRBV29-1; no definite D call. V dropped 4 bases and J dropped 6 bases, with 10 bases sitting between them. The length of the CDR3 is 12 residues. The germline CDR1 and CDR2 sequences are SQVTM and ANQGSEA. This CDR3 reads CSVAISTNEQFF. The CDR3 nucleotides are TGCAGCGTTGCCATATCGACCAATGAGCAGTTCTTC.

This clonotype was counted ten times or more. CDR3 residues: CASSLTPGPYEQYF. DNA for the CDR3: TGCGCCAGCAGCTTGACTCCCGGCCCCTACGAGCAGTACTTC. The chain employs TRBV5-1 and TRBJ2-7; D is undetermined. V lost 1 base to trimming and J lost 2 bases, with 10 bases between them. CDR1 SGHRS and CDR2 YFSETQ come from the germline V gene. CDR3 size: 14 residues.

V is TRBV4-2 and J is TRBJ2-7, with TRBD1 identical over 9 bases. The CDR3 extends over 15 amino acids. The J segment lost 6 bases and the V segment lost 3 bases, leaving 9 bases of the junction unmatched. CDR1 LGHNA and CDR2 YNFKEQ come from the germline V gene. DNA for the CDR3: TGTGCCAGCAGCCACCTAGGGGGGACAGGGATCGAGCAGTACTTC. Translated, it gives CASSHLGGTGIEQYF.

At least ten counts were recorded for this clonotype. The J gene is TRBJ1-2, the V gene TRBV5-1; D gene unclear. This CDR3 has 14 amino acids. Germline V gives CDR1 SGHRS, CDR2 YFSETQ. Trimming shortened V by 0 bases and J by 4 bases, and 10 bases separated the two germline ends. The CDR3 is CASSLAEISYGYTF. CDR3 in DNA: TGCGCCAGCAGCTTGGCCGAAATATCCTATGGCTACACCTTC.

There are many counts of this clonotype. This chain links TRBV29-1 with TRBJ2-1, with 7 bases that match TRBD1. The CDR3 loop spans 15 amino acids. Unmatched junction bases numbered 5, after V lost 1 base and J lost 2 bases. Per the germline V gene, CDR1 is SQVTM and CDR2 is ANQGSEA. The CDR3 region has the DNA TGCAGCGTTGAAGCAGACAGGGTAGCCTACAATGAGCAGTTCTTC. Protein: CSVEADRVAYNEQFF.

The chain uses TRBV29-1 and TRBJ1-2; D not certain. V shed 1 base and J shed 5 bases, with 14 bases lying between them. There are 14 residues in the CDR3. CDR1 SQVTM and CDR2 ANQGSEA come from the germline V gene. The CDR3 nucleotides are TGCAGCGTTGAAGTTACCGACGTTGTGTATGGCTACACCTTC. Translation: CSVEVTDVVYGYTF. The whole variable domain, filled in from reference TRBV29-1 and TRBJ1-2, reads SAVISQKPSRDICQRGTSLTIQCQVDSQVTMMFWYRQQPGQSLTLIATANQGSEATYESGFVIDKFPISRPNLTFSTLTVSNMSPEDSSIYLCSVEVTDVVYGYTFGSGTRLTVV.

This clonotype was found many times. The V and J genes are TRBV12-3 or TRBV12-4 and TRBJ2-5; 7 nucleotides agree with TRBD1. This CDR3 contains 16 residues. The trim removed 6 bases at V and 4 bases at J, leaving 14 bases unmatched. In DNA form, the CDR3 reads TGTGCCAGCAGCGAAGGGGACAGATGGGTGGGAGAGACCCAGTACTTC. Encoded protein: CASSEGDRWVGETQYF.

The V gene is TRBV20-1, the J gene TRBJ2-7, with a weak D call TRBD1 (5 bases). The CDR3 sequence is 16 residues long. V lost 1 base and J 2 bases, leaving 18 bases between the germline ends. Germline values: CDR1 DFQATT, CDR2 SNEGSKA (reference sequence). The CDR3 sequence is CSARGTLMGRAYEQYF. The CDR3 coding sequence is TGCAGTGCTAGAGGTACTCTGATGGGCAGGGCCTACGAGCAGTACTTC.

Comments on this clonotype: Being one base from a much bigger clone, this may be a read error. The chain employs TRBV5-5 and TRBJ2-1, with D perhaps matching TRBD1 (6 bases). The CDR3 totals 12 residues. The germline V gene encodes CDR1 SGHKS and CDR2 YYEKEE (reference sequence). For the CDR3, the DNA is TGTGCCATCAGCTTGACCGACAGGGAGCAGTTCTTC. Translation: CAISLTDREQFF. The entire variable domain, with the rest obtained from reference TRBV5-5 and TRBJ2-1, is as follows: DAGVTQSPTHLIKTRGQQVTLRCSPISGHKSVSWYQQVLGQGPQFIFQYYEKEERGRGNFPDRFSARQFPNYSSELNVNALLLGDSALYLCAISLTDREQFFGPGTRLTVL.

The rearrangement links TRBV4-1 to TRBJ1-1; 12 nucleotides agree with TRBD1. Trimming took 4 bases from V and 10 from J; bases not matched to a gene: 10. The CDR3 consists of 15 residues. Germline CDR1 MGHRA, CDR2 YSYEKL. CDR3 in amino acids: CASSPTSGQGARAFF. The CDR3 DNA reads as TGCGCCAGCAGCCCAACTTCGGGACAGGGGGCTCGAGCTTTCTTT.

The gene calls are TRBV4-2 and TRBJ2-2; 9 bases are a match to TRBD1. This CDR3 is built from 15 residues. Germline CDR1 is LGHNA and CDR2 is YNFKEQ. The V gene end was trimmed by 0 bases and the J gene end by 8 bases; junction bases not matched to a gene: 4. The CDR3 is CASSQDRQGVGELFF. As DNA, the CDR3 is TGTGCCAGCAGCCAAGACCGACAGGGGGTGGGGGAGCTGTTTTTT.

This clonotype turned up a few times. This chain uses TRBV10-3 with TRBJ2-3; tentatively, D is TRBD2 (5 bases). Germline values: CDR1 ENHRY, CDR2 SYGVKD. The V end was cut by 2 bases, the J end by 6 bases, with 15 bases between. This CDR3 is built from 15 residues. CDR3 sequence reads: CAISEMRVSQDTQYF. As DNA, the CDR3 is TGTGCCATCAGTGAGATGAGGGTATCACAGGATACGCAGTATTTT.

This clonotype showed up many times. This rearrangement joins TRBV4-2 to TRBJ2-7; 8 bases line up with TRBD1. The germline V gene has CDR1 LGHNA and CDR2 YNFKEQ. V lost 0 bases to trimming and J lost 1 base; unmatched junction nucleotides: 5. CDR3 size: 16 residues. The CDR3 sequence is CASSQDQQGESYEQYF. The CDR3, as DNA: TGTGCCAGCAGCCAAGATCAACAGGGGGAGTCCTACGAGCAGTACTTC.

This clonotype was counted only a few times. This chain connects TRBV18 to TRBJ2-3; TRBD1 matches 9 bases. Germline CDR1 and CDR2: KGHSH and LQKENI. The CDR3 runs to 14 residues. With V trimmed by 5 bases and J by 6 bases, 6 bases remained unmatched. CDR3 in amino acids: CASSSEQGADTQYF. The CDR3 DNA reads TGTGCCAGCTCATCGGAACAGGGGGCTGATACGCAGTATTTT. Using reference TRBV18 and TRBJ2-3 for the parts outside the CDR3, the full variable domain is NAGVMQNPRHLVRRRGQEARLRCSPMKGHSHVYWYRQLPEEGLKFMVYLQKENIIDESGMPKERFSAEFPKEGPSILRIQQVVRGDSAAYFCASSSEQGADTQYFGPGTRLTVL.

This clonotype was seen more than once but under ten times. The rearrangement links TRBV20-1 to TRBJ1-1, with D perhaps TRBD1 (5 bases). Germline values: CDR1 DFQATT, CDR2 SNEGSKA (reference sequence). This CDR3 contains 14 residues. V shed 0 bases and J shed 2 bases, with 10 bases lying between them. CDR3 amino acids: CSARDGRVNTEAFF. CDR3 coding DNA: TGCAGTGCTAGAGATGGCAGGGTTAACACTGAAGCTTTCTTT.

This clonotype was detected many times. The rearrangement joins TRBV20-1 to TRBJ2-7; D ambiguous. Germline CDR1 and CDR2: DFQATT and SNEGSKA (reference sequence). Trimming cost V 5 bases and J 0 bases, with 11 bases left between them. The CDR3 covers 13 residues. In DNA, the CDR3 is TGCAGTGCTGACGGAGCCCACTCCTACGAGCAGTACTTC. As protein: CSADGAHSYEQYF.